Following are 12 T cell receptor beta chains from one sample sequenced in a study of blood T cell repertoires in COVID-19. Generated by immunoSEQ multiplex PCR, the TCRdb table keeps only in-frame clones and is missing some. This sample has about 260,000 clones, with 88% found just once. Input material: peripheral blood. These receptors were taken from a woman in her seventies with COVID-19, enrolled during active disease.

This rearrangement joins TRBV6-5 to TRBJ1-1; 8 nucleotides agree with TRBD1. J was trimmed by 6 bases and V by 6 bases; bases with no gene match: 9. This CDR3 is built from 14 residues. CDR1 MNHEY and CDR2 SVGAGI come from the germline V gene. Written as DNA, the CDR3 is TGTGCCAGCAGACCGACAGGGGTGTATGCTGAAGCTTTCTTT. As protein: CASRPTGVYAEAFF.

This chain joins TRBV5-1 and TRBJ1-1; D possibly corresponds to TRBD1 (5 bases). The germline V gene encodes CDR1 SGHRS and CDR2 YFSETQ. The V and J ends lost 1 base and 3 bases respectively, with 22 bases between them. The CDR3 sequence is 18 residues long. The CDR3 region has the DNA TGCGCCAGCAGCTTGAAAATTCTTCGGCGGCCGGGGGACACTGAAGCTTTCTTT. Translated: CASSLKILRRPGDTEAFF.

The chain carries TRBV5-6 and TRBJ1-3; TRBD1 matches at 9 bases. Per the germline V gene, CDR1 is SGHDT and CDR2 is YYEEEE. Trimming removed 4 bases from V and 2 bases from J; junction bases left unmatched: 4. The CDR3 is 15 amino acids. The DNA for the CDR3 is TGTGCCAGCAGCCCCGACAGGGGGGCTGGAAACACCATATATTTT. Translation gives CASSPDRGAGNTIYF.

J is TRBJ1-4 and V is TRBV5-1; TRBD1 agrees at 9 bases. Germline V gene sequence: CDR1 SGHRS, CDR2 YFSETQ. The length of the CDR3 is 15 residues. The trim removed 3 bases at V and 7 bases at J, leaving 7 bases unmatched. CDR3 region: CASSSTGGGFEKLFF. DNA for the CDR3: TGCGCCAGCAGCTCCACAGGGGGCGGATTTGAAAAACTGTTTTTT.

This chain links TRBV30 with TRBJ1-4, with D unclear. V was pared by 3 bases and J by 6 bases, with 11 bases between. The CDR3 extends over 13 amino acids. Germline CDR1 is GTSNPN and CDR2 is SVGIG (reference sequence). CDR3 DNA: TGTGCCTGGAGAGGCGGAAACTATGAAAAACTGTTTTTT. It is translated as CAWRGGNYEKLFF.

CDR3 residues: CASSPRTDPDTQYF. DNA of the CDR3: TGCGCCAGCAGCCCACGGACAGACCCAGATACGCAGTATTTT. V usage is TRBV5-1 and J usage is TRBJ2-3; perhaps TRBD1 as D (6 bases). Germline-derived CDR1 and CDR2 are SGHRS and YFSETQ. The CDR3 extends over 14 amino acids. Trimming stripped 4 bases from V and 4 bases from J, with 13 bases between.

This clone was detected only once. The chain carries TRBV19 and TRBJ2-4; TRBD2 is a possible D gene (6 bases). The CDR3 contains 15 residues. In germline, CDR1 is LNHDA, CDR2 SQIVND (reference sequence). Deletions cut 3 bases from V and 0 bases from J, with 9 bases between. The CDR3 bases are TGTGCCAGTAGTATGGGCGGGATAGCCAAAAACATTCAGTACTTC. Translated, it gives CASSMGGIAKNIQYF.

The genes are TRBV28 and TRBJ1-6, with 7 bases lining up with TRBD1. CDR1 and CDR2 from the germline V gene are MDHEN and SYDVKM. CDR3 size: 15 residues. Losses at the gene ends were 6 bases for V and 6 bases for J; bases not matched to a gene: 8. The CDR3 protein is CASSRETGSNSPLHF. Written as DNA, the CDR3 is TGTGCCAGCAGCCGCGAGACAGGGAGTAATTCACCCCTCCACTTT.

V gene TRBV5-4 combines with J gene TRBJ2-7; tentatively, D is TRBD1 (5 bases). The germline V and J ends were trimmed by 0 bases and 1 base, with 11 bases remaining between them. The CDR3 sequence is 15 residues long. The V gene's germline CDR1 is SGHNT and CDR2 YYREEE (reference sequence). The DNA for the CDR3 is TGTGCCAGCAGCTTGGCGCCGGACAAATCCTACGAGCAGTACTTC. Its protein product is CASSLAPDKSYEQYF.

CDR3 DNA sequence: TGTGCCACCGCGGGACAGGGGTTAAACACCATATATTTT. It encodes CATAGQGLNTIYF. The V and J genes are TRBV28 and TRBJ1-3, with 10 bases aligning to TRBD1. The CDR3 loop spans 13 amino acids. Per the germline V gene, CDR1 is MDHEN and CDR2 is SYDVKM. V shed 10 bases, J shed 6 bases, and the junction held 6 bases outside the gene matches.

This chain links TRBV9 with TRBJ1-6, with D tentatively TRBD1 (5 bases). Germline V gives CDR1 SGDLS, CDR2 YYNGEE. Trimming took 0 bases from V and 7 from J, leaving 8 bases between them. The CDR3 has 14 amino acids. CDR3: CASSVEQGNSPLHF. The CDR3, as DNA: TGTGCCAGCAGCGTAGAGCAGGGAAATTCACCCCTCCACTTT.

This chain joins TRBV4-2 and TRBJ1-5, with D unresolved. The CDR3 totals 14 residues. Trimming pared 1 base from V and 2 bases from J, leaving 6 bases between. Germline assignment: CDR1 LGHNA and CDR2 YNFKEQ. DNA for the CDR3: TGTGCCAGCAGCCAAGGACGGGGCAATCAGCCCCAGCATTTT. Amino acids: CASSQGRGNQPQHF.